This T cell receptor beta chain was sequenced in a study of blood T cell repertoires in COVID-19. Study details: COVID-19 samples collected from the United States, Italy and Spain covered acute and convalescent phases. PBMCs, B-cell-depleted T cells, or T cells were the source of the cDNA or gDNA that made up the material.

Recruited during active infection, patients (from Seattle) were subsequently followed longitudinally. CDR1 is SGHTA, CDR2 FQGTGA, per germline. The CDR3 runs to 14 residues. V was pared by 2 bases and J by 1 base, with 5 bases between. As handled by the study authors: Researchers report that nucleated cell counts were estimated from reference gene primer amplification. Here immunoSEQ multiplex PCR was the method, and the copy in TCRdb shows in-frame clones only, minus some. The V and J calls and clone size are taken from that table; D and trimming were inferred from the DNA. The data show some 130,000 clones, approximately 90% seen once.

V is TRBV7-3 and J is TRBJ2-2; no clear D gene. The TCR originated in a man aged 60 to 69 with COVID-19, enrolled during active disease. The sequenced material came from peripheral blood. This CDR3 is CASSLEQNTGELFF. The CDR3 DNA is TGTGCCAGCAGCTTAGAACAGAACACCGGGGAGCTGTTTTTT.